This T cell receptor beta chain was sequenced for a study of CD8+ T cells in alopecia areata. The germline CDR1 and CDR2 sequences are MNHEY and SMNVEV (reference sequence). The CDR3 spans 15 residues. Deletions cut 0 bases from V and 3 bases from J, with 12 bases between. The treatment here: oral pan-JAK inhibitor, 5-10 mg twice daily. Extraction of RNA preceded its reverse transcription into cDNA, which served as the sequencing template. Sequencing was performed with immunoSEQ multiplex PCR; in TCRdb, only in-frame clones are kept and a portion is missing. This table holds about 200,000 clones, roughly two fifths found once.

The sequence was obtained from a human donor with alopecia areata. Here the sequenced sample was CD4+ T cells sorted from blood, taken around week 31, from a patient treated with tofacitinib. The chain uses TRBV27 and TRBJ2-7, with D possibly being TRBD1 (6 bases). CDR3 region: CASSLSEGVGYEQYF. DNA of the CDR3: TGTGCCAGCAGTTTATCTGAGGGGGTCGGCTACGAGCAGTACTTC.